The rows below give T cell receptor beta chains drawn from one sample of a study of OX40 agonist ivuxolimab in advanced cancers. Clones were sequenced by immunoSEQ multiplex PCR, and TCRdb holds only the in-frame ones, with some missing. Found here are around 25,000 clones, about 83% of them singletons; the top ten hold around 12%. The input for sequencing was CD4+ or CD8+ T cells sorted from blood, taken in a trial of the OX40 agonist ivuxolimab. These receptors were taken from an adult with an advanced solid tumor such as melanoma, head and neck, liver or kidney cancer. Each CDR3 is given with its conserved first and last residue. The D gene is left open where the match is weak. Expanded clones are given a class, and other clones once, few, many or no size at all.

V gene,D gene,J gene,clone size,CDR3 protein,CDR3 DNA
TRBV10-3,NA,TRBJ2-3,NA,CATGPGTDTQYF,TGTGCCACCGGGCCGGGCACAGATACGCAGTATTTT
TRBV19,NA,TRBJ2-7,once,CASSPGEINEQYF,TGTGCCAGTAGTCCAGGGGAGATCAACGAGCAGTACTTC
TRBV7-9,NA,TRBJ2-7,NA,CASSPPQDRAYEQYF,TGTGCCAGCAGCCCCCCCCAGGACAGAGCCTACGAGCAGTACTTC
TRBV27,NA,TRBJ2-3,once,CASSIHRTDTQYF,TGTGCCAGCAGTATCCACAGGACAGATACGCAGTATTTT
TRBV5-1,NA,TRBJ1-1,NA,CASSLGGLGNTEAFF,TGCGCCAGCAGCTTGGGCGGCCTCGGGAACACTGAAGCTTTCTTT
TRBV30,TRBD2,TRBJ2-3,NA,CAWNVRGGGTDTQYF,TGTGCCTGGAACGTACGGGGGGGTGGAACAGATACGCAGTATTTT
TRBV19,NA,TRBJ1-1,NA,CASSIGGRGTEAFF,TGTGCCAGTAGTATTGGGGGGAGAGGAACTGAAGCTTTCTTT
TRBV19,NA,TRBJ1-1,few,CASRTMNTEAFF,TGTGCCAGTAGGACCATGAACACTGAAGCTTTCTTT
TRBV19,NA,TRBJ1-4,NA,CASTPEGQGHEKLFF,TGTGCCAGTACCCCGGAGGGTCAGGGGCATGAAAAACTGTTTTTT
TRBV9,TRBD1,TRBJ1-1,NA,CASSVAGTGENTEAFF,TGTGCCAGCAGCGTAGCTGGGACAGGGGAGAACACTGAAGCTTTCTTT
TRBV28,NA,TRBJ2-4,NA,CASEDPWGNIQYF,TGTGCCAGCGAGGACCCCTGGGGTAACATTCAGTACTTC
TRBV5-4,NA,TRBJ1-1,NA,CASSLGGSGEAFF,TGTGCCAGCAGCTTGGGGGGCAGTGGTGAAGCTTTCTTT
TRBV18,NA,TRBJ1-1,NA,CASSLSGGGTEAFF,TGTGCCAGCTCACTCTCAGGAGGGGGCACTGAAGCTTTCTTT
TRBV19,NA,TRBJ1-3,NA,CASLHRAHGNTIYF,TGTGCCAGTTTACACCGGGCCCATGGAAACACCATATATTTT
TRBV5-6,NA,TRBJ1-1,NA,CASSPPGGTEAFF,TGTGCCAGCAGCCCCCCGGGAGGCACTGAAGCTTTCTTT
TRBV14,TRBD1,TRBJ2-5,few,CASSRPGTGAYQETQYF,TGTGCCAGCAGCCGCCCCGGGACAGGGGCCTACCAAGAGACCCAGTACTTC
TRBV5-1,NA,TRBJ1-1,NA,CASSLGPVVNTEAFF,TGCGCCAGCAGCTTGGGCCCCGTGGTGAACACTGAAGCTTTCTTT
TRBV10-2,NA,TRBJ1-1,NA,CASSDLGWGTEAFF,TGCGCCAGCAGTGACTTGGGATGGGGCACTGAAGCTTTCTTT